Sequencing of this T cell receptor (beta chain) was carried out in a study of cytomegalovirus exposure and HLA in healthy donors. Overall study results and limits: Later analysis showed TCR association rates varying by HLA locus, highest for DRB1 and lowest for HLA-C. TCR beta sequences numbering over 15,000 were associated with HLA alleles at 0.05 false discovery rate in a later analysis.

The CDR3 is 12 amino acids. Germline CDR1 reads SGHNT; CDR2 reads YYREEE (reference sequence). V was pared by 4 bases and J by 4 bases, with 8 bases between. A multiplex PCR was run with 60 Vbeta primers and 13 Jbeta primers. Here immunoSEQ multiplex PCR was the method, and the copy in TCRdb shows in-frame clones only, minus some. The data contain 99,000 or so clones, 79% of them singletons. Unrecorded immune exposure was likely among donors, who were nominally healthy when sampled. With respect to this clone: Its specificity is unknown.

Sample: PBMCs. The gene calls are TRBV5-4 and TRBJ1-2; D perhaps matches TRBD1 (5 bases). This sequence was found in a male donor in good health and CMV-seropositive. DNA for the CDR3: TGTGCCAGCAGCCCAGACAGCTATGGCTACACCTTC. As protein: CASSPDSYGYTF.